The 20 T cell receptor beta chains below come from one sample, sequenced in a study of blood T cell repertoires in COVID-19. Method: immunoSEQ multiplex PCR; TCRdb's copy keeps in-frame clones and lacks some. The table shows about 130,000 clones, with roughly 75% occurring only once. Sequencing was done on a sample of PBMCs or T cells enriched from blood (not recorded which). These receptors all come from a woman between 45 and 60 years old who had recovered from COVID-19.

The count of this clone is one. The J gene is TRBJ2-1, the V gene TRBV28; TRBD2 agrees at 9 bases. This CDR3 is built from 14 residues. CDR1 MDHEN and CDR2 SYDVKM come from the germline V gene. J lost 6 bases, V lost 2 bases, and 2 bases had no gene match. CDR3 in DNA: TGTGCCAGCAGTTTACGCGGGGGGGCCAATGAGCAGTTCTTC. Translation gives CASSLRGGANEQFF.

CDR3 protein: CASSSTGVGSGYTF. The CDR3 coding sequence is TGTGCCAGCAGTTCGACAGGGGTTGGGAGTGGCTACACCTTC. The chain couples TRBV28 to TRBJ1-2, with TRBD1 matching over 8 bases. Germline V gene data show CDR1 as MDHEN and CDR2 as SYDVKM. Unmatched junction bases numbered 8, after V lost 4 bases and J lost 7 bases. This CDR3 is built from 14 residues.

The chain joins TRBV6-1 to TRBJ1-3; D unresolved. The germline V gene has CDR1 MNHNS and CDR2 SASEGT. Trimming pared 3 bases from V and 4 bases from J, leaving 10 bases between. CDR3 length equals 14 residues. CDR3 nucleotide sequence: TGTGCCAGCAGTGATCGGGGAGAGGGAAACACCATATATTTT. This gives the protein CASSDRGEGNTIYF.

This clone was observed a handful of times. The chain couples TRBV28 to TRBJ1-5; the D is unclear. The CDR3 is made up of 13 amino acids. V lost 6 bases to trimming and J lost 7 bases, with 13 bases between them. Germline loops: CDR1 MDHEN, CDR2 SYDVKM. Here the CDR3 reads CASSPRPGQPQHF. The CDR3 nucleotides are TGTGCCAGCAGCCCCAGGCCGGGGCAGCCCCAGCATTTT.

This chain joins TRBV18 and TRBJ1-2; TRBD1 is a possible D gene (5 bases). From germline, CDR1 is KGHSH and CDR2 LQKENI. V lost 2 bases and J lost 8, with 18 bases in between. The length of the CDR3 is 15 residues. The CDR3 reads CASSPGVRGTGGYTF. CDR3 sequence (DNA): TGTGCCAGCTCACCAGGGGTAAGGGGCACTGGCGGCTACACCTTC.

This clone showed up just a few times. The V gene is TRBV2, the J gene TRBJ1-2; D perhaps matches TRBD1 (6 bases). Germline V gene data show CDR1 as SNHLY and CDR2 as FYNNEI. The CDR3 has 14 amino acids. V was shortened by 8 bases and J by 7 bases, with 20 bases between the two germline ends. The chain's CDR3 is CASQRSDRRIGYTF. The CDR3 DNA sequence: TGTGCCAGCCAACGATCCGACAGGCGAATTGGCTACACCTTC.

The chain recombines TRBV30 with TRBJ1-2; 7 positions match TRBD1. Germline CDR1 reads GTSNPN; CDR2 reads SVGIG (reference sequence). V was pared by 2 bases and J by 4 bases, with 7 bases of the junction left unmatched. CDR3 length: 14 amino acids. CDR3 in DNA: TGTGCCTGGAGTACACCGGGACAGTTCTATGGCTACACCTTC. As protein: CAWSTPGQFYGYTF.

CDR3 residues: CASSMTGFGNTEAFF. In DNA, the CDR3 is TGTGCCAGTAGTATGACAGGGTTTGGGAACACTGAAGCTTTCTTT. The chain couples TRBV19 to TRBJ1-1, with 7 bases identical to TRBD1. CDR3 length: 15 residues. Germline CDR1 reads LNHDA; CDR2 reads SQIVND (reference sequence). J gave up 1 base and V 3 bases, and 5 bases lay outside the gene matches.

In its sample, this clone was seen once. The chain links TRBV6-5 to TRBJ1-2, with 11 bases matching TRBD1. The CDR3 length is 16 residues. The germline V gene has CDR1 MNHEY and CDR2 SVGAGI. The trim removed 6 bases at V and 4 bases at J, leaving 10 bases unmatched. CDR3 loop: CASSYQGTGGIYGYTF. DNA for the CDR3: TGTGCCAGCAGCTACCAAGGGACAGGGGGGATCTATGGCTACACCTTC.

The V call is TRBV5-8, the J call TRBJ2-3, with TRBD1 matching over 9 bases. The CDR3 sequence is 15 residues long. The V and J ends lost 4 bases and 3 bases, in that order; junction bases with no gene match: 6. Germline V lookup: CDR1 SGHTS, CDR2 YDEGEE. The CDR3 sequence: CASSLQGARTDTQYF. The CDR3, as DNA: TGTGCCAGCAGCCTACAGGGGGCGAGGACAGATACGCAGTATTTT.

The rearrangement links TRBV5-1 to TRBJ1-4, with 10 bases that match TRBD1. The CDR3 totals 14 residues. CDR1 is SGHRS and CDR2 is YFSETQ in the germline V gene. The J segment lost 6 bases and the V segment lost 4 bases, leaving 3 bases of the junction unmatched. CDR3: CASSAGTGDEKLFF. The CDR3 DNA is TGCGCCAGCAGCGCAGGGACAGGGGATGAAAAACTGTTTTTT.

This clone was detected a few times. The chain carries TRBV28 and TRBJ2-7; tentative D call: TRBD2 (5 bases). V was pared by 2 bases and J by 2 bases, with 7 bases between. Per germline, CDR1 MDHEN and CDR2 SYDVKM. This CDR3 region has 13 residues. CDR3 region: CASSLAGPYEQYF. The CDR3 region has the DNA TGTGCCAGCAGTTTAGCGGGTCCCTACGAGCAGTACTTC.

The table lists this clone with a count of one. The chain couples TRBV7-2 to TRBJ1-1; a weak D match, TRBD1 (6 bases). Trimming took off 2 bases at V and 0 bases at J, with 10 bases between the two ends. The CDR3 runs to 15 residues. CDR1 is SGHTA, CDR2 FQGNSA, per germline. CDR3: CASSLSRTVNTEAFF. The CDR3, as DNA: TGTGCCAGCAGCTTATCCCGGACAGTGAACACTGAAGCTTTCTTT.

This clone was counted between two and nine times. DNA for the CDR3: TGTGCCAGCAGCCAAGTTTTGGCGGCGAACACTGAAGCTTTCTTT. Translating it yields CASSQVLAANTEAFF. The genes are TRBV3-1 (or the pseudogene TRBV3-2) and TRBJ1-1; D gene unclear. Germline V CDR1 and CDR2: LGHDT, YNNKEL (reference sequence). Trimming cost V 1 base and J 1 base, with 10 bases left between them. CDR3 size: 15 residues.

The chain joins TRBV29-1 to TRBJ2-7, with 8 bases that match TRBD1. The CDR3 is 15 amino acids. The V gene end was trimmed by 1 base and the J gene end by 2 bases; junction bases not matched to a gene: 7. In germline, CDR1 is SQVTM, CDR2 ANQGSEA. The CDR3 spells CSVEVWTGITYEQYF. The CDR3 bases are TGCAGCGTTGAAGTATGGACAGGGATTACCTACGAGCAGTACTTC.

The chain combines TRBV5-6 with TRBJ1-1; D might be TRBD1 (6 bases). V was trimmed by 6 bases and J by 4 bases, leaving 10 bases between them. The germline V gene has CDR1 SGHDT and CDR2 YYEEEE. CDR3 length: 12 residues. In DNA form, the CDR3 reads TGTGCCAGCACGCAGGGGAGCACTGAAGCTTTCTTT. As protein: CASTQGSTEAFF.

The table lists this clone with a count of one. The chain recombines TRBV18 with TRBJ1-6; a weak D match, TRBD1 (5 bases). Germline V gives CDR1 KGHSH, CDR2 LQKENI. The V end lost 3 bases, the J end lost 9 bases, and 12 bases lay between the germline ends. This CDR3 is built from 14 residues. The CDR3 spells CASSPGRGISPLHF. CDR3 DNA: TGTGCCAGCTCACCGGGGAGGGGAATTTCACCCCTCCACTTT.

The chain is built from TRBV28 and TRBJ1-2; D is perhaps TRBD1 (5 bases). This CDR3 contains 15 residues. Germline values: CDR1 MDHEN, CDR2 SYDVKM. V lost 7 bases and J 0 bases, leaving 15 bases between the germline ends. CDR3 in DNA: TGTGCCAGCATCTTAGGGGCGAATCCTAACTATGGCTACACCTTC. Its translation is CASILGANPNYGYTF.

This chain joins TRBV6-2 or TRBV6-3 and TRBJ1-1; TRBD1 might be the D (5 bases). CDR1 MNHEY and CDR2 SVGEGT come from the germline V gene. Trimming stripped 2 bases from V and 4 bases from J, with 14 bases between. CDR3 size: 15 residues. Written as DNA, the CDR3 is TGTGCCAGCAGTTACGGGGGGGTCTACGGCACTGAAGCTTTCTTT. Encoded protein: CASSYGGVYGTEAFF.

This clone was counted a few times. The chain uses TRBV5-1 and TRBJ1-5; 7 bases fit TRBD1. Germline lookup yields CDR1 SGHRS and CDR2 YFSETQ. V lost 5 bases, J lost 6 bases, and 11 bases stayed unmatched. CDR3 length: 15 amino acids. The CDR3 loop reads CASSSTGSVGQPQHF. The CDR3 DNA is TGCGCCAGCAGTTCGACAGGGAGCGTAGGTCAGCCCCAGCATTTT.